A selection of T cell receptor beta chains follows, all from one sample in a study of shared clonotypes between healthy human individuals. Only in-frame clones appear in the TCRdb table, and some are missing; sequencing was by immunoSEQ multiplex PCR. The sample shows 2 million to 2.5 million clones, 90% to 97% of them seen only once. Sequenced sample: naive CD4+ T cells sorted from blood. The source is a man aged 18 to 35 in good health. The CDR3 runs from the conserved cysteine through the conserved F or W. Each record gives: V gene, J gene, D gene, clone size, CDR3 DNA, CDR3 protein. D genes are given only for firm matches. Clone size is not always given. Where it is, it says once, few, many or a class for expanded clones.

TRBV20-1	TRBJ1-1	.	once	TGCATTCCGGACACTGAAGCTTTCTTT	CIPDTEAFF
TRBV5-4	TRBJ2-2	.	once	TGTGCCAGCAGCTTGGTCGACAAGGCCGGGGAGCTGTTTTTT	CASSLVDKAGELFF
TRBV5-8	TRBJ1-1	.	.	TGTGCCAGCAGCCAGGACACAACGAACACTGAAGCTTTCTTT	CASSQDTTNTEAFF
TRBV6-6	TRBJ2-7	TRBD1	.	TGTGCCAGCAGGGACCGGGACAGGACTTACGAGCAGTACTTC	CASRDRDRTYEQYF
TRBV5-1	TRBJ2-1	TRBD1	.	TGCGCCAGCAGCTTGGAGCAGGGGGACAATGAGCAGTTCTTC	CASSLEQGDNEQFF
TRBV25-1	TRBJ2-5	TRBD2	.	TGTGCCAGCAGTCCCAGCGGGAAAGAGACCCAGTACTTC	CASSPSGKETQYF
TRBV9	TRBJ2-2	.	.	TGTGCCAGCAGTCAGGCCAGCGTTGGCACCGGGGAGCTGTTTTTT	CASSQASVGTGELFF
TRBV28	TRBJ2-7	TRBD2	.	TGTGCCAGCACTAGCGGGGGGGCCTGGGGAGAGCAGTACTTC	CASTSGGAWGEQYF
TRBV25-1	TRBJ1-1	.	.	TGTGCCAGCAGCAAGGGTGGGTCTGAAGCTTTCTTT	CASSKGGSEAFF
TRBV5-1	TRBJ2-5	TRBD1	.	TGCGCCAGCAGCTTGGCCGGGGACAGGGGTGCAGGAGAGACCCAGTACTTC	CASSLAGDRGAGETQYF
TRBV5-1	TRBJ2-3	.	.	TGCGCCAGCAGCTTGGGACTAACGCAAAGCACAGATACGCAGTATTTT	CASSLGLTQSTDTQYF
TRBV5-1	TRBJ1-5	TRBD1	once	TGCGCCAGCAGCCCTGGACAGGGGAATCAGCCCCAGCATTTT	CASSPGQGNQPQHF
TRBV10-3	TRBJ2-6	.	.	TGTGCCATAAAGGAGCCTGGGGCCAACGTCCTGACTTTC	CAIKEPGANVLTF
TRBV5-1	TRBJ1-2	.	.	TGCGCCAGCAGCTTGTCTCAGGGGAACTATGGCTACACCTTC	CASSLSQGNYGYTF
TRBV5-1	TRBJ1-1	.	once	TGCGCCAGCAGCTTGGCTGCGGGGTACGCTGAAGCTTTCTTT	CASSLAAGYAEAFF
TRBV20-1	TRBJ1-5	.	.	TGCAGTGCTGGGTCTGATCAGCCCCAGCATTTT	CSAGSDQPQHF
TRBV6-5	TRBJ2-7	TRBD1	.	TGTGCCAGCAGAGTGACCGGGACAGGGTCTAACGAGCAGTACTTC	CASRVTGTGSNEQYF
TRBV7-2	TRBJ2-2	.	.	TGTGCCAGCAGCCCCCGGAGCGGAGAGAACACCGGGGAGCTGTTTTTT	CASSPRSGENTGELFF
TRBV6-5	TRBJ1-2	TRBD1	.	TGTGCCAGCACCGACCCGGGACAGGGGGCCTATGGCTACACCTTC	CASTDPGQGAYGYTF
TRBV5-1	TRBJ2-2	TRBD2	.	TGCGCCAGCAGCTGGGCCCTAGCGGGGGCGAACACCGGGGAGCTGTTTTTT	CASSWALAGANTGELFF
TRBV6-5	TRBJ1-5	.	.	TGTGCCAGCAGTTTGTCAGATAGCAATCAGCCCCAGCATTTT	CASSLSDSNQPQHF
TRBV19	TRBJ2-6	.	.	TGTGCCAGTCGGAGCTCTGGGGCCAACGTCCTGACTTTC	CASRSSGANVLTF
TRBV6-8	TRBJ2-3	TRBD2	.	TGTGCCAGCAGTAACTCTCTAGCGGGAGGCGCCACAGATACGCAGTATTTT	CASSNSLAGGATDTQYF
TRBV10-3	TRBJ2-1	TRBD2	.	TGTGCCATTGGGACTAGCGGAAACAATGAGCAGTTCTTC	CAIGTSGNNEQFF
TRBV5-1	TRBJ2-7	TRBD1	.	TGCGCCAGCAGCTTGCTGCAGGGGGCGAAAGAGCAGTACTTC	CASSLLQGAKEQYF
TRBV6-5	TRBJ2-3	TRBD2	.	TGTGCCAGCAGTTATGGGCGGGGAGGGAAGCCAGATACGCAGTATTTT	CASSYGRGGKPDTQYF
TRBV30	TRBJ1-1	TRBD1	once	TGTGCCTTGGAACCCCGGGACAGTCCTGAAGCTTTCTTT	CALEPRDSPEAFF
TRBV28	TRBJ2-7	.	.	TGTGCCAGCACCCTAGGGAGGTACGAGCAGTACTTC	CASTLGRYEQYF
TRBV11-2	TRBJ1-6	.	.	TGTGCCAGCAAACGGGGGGACTATAATTCACCCCTCCACTTT	CASKRGDYNSPLHF
TRBV5-1	TRBJ2-7	.	.	TGCGCCAGCAGCCAAGGACAGTTCCCACTAAATTCCTACGAGCAGTACTTC	CASSQGQFPLNSYEQYF
TRBV4-1	TRBJ2-2	.	once	TGCGCCAGCAGCCGGGGAGGAACACTAGCGAACACCGGGGAGCTGTTTTTT	CASSRGGTLANTGELFF
TRBV2	TRBJ2-1	.	.	TGTGCCAGCAGTGCCGGGACCGTCTCCTACAATGAGCAGTTCTTC	CASSAGTVSYNEQFF
TRBV5-1	TRBJ2-2	TRBD1	.	TGCGCCAGCAGCCACTGGGACAGGGGACCCACCGGGGAGCTGTTTTTT	CASSHWDRGPTGELFF
TRBV5-4	TRBJ2-1	TRBD2	.	TGTGCCAGCATTAGCGGGAGGGCGGACAGGGGCAATGAGCAGTTCTTC	CASISGRADRGNEQFF
TRBV20-1	TRBJ1-2	.	.	TGCAGTGCTTCGATCAACTATGGCTACACCTTC	CSASINYGYTF
TRBV10-3	TRBJ1-2	.	.	TGTGCCAGCAGGGACTCTAACTATGGCTACACCTTC	CASRDSNYGYTF
TRBV18	TRBJ2-7	.	.	TGTGCCAGCTCACCACGGGACCTCTCCTACGAGCAGTACTTC	CASSPRDLSYEQYF
TRBV4-1	TRBJ2-2	TRBD2	once	TGCGCCAGCAGCCAACGACTAGCTCTGAACACCGGGGAGCTGTTTTTT	CASSQRLALNTGELFF
TRBV18	TRBJ2-7	TRBD1	.	TGTGCCAGCTCACCCGGACAGGGAGCATACGAGCAGTACTTC	CASSPGQGAYEQYF
TRBV20-1	TRBJ2-5	.	once	TGCAGTGCTAGCGTAAAGGGGACCCAGTACTTC	CSASVKGTQYF
TRBV6-6	TRBJ1-3	TRBD1	.	TGTGCCAGCAGTTACGGAGCAGGGGGCTCTGGAAACACCATATATTTT	CASSYGAGGSGNTIYF
TRBV19	TRBJ2-3	.	.	TGTGCCAGTAGTGACAGGGAGGGGGGAGTGACAGATACGCAGTATTTT	CASSDREGGVTDTQYF
TRBV6-1	TRBJ1-3	.	.	TGTGCCAGCAGTGAACCAGGGGCTGTAAACACCATATATTTT	CASSEPGAVNTIYF
TRBV6-5	TRBJ1-1	.	.	TGTGCCAGCAGTTATTCGTTCGTAACGAACACTGAAGCTTTCTTT	CASSYSFVTNTEAFF
TRBV27	TRBJ1-5	.	once	TGTGCCAGCAGAACAAGACAGCATAGCAATCAGCCCCAGCATTTT	CASRTRQHSNQPQHF
TRBV7-9	TRBJ1-2	.	once	TGTGCCAGCAGCTTAGGCCGGGGCCGGAATGGCTACACCTTC	CASSLGRGRNGYTF
TRBV7-2	TRBJ1-6	TRBD1	.	TGTGCCAGCAGCTTAGAGGCCGGGACAGTATCCCCCCTCCACTTT	CASSLEAGTVSPLHF
TRBV9	TRBJ1-1	.	.	TGTGCCAGCAGCGTAGGGCAGACGAACACTGAAGCTTTCTTT	CASSVGQTNTEAFF
TRBV29-1	TRBJ1-1	.	.	TGCAGCGTTGACCTCCGAGGAACGAGCCGAGGCACTGAAGCTTTCTTT	CSVDLRGTSRGTEAFF
TRBV29-1	TRBJ2-7	.	.	TGCAGCGCCACCGGGACGGGCCCCGAGCAGTACTTC	CSATGTGPEQYF
TRBV27	TRBJ1-5	.	.	TGTGCCAGCAGTCTCGGGACGGGAAATCAGCCCCAGCATTTT	CASSLGTGNQPQHF